Following are 6 T cell receptor beta chains from one sample sequenced in a study of Tregs in tolerant kidney transplant recipients. Assay used: immunoSEQ multiplex PCR; TCRdb lists only in-frame clones, some missing. The sample includes 5,300 or so clones. Mixed chimerism was transient after nonmyeloablative marrow transplants from related graft donors. The sample in question was CD4+ T cells from blood (PBMCs), obtained 14 months after the transplant. These TCRs come from a human patient who received a combined kidney and bone marrow transplant. Some of the T cells might come from the graft donor.

Judged by frequency, this clone is medium-sized (0.01 to 0.1%). This chain's CDR3 is CASSLDIRVLQYF. The sequenced CDR3 bases are TGTGCCAGCAGCTTAGATATTCGGGTCCTT. The V and J genes are TRBV11-2 and TRBJ2-4; D ambiguous. The CDR3 end lies 3 residues beyond the end of the read and is filled in from the germline J gene. Per germline, CDR1 SGHAT and CDR2 FQNNGV. This CDR3 is built from 13 residues.

Measured by frequency, this clone is medium-sized. The CDR3 end lies 3 residues beyond the end of the read and is filled in from the germline J gene. The chain combines TRBV5-5 with TRBJ1-1, with D tentatively TRBD1 (5 bases). Germline CDR1 is SGHKS and CDR2 is YYEKEE (reference sequence). Trimming took off 9 bases at V and 2 bases at J, with 14 bases between the two ends. There are 13 residues in the CDR3. CDR3 DNA (partial): TGTGCCACCTCTAGACAGAAAAACACTGAA. This gives the protein CATSRQKNTE. The CDR3 in its entirety is CATSRQKNTEAFF. The entire variable domain, with the rest obtained from reference TRBV5-5 and TRBJ1-1, is as follows: DAGVTQSPTHLIKTRGQQVTLRCSPISGHKSVSWYQQVLGQGPQFIFQYYEKEERGRGNFPDRFSARQFPNYSSELNVNALLLGDSALYLCATSRQKNTEAFFGQGTRLTVV.

About this clone: The read terminates 3 residues before the CDR3 end, so the remaining end is supplied by the germline J gene. This sequence joins TRBV2 and TRBJ2-5, with a tentative D call TRBD1 (6 bases). Germline V gene lookup returns CDR1 SNHLY and CDR2 FYNNEI. This CDR3 has 15 amino acids. Trimming cost V 8 bases and J 5 bases, with 21 bases left between them. The CDR3 reads CASGSDLGAWETQYF. The DNA read from the CDR3 is TGTGCCAGCGGTTCGGATTTGGGGGCTTGGGAGACC.

Its frequency marks this clone as medium-sized. The sequence runs out 3 residues before the end of the CDR3; the remainder is reconstructed from the germline J gene. Other DNA variants within this sample encode the same CDR3. The genes are TRBV15 and TRBJ1-2; a weak D match, TRBD1 (5 bases). V was trimmed by 0 bases and J by 5 bases, leaving 13 bases between them. This CDR3 is 15 amino acids long. The germline V gene encodes CDR1 LNHNV and CDR2 YYDKDF (reference sequence). This chain's CDR3 is CATSRDSQGSYGYTF. The sequenced CDR3 bases are TGTGCCACCAGCAGAGATAGCCAGGGATCGTATGGC.

Considering frequency, this clone is medium-sized. From the germline J gene comes the end of the CDR3, since the read stops 3 residues before it. The V and J genes are TRBV6-2 or TRBV6-3 and TRBJ2-1; 11 bases map to TRBD2. This CDR3 comprises 15 residues. Looked up from germline, CDR1 is MNHEY and CDR2 is SVGEGT. The V segment lost 7 bases and the J segment 5 bases; nucleotides outside the gene matches: 7. Partial CDR3 DNA: TGTGCCAGCATCATCGGGACTAGCGGTAACAATGAG. It codes for CASIIGTSGNNE. The entire CDR3 reads CASIIGTSGNNEQFF.

In terms of frequency, this clone is medium-sized. The missing CDR3 end, 3 residues past where the read stops, is filled in from the germline J gene. This sequence joins TRBV18 and TRBJ2-6; D possibly corresponds to TRBD1 (6 bases). Trimming took 3 bases from V and 0 from J, leaving 12 bases between them. In germline, CDR1 is KGHSH, CDR2 LQKENI. There are 17 residues in the CDR3. This CDR3 is CASSPRQVNSGANVLTF. The sequenced part of the CDR3 DNA is TGTGCCAGCTCACCGCGACAGGTAAACTCTGGGGCCAACGTC.